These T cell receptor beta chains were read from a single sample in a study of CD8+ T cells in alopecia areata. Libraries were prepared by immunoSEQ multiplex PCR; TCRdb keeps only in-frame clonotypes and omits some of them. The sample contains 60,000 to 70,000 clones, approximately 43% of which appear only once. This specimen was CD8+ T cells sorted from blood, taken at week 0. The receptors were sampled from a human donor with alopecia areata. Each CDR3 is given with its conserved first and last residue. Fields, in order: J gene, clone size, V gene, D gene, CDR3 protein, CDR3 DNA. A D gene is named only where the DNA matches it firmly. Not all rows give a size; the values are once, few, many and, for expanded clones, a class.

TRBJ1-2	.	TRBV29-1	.	CSVGGVPNYGYTF	TGCAGCGTGGGAGGTGTTCCTAACTATGGCTACACCTTC
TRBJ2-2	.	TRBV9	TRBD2	CASSPLGRVGDGELFF	TGTGCCAGCAGCCCACTCGGGAGGGTGGGAGACGGGGAGCTGTTTTTT
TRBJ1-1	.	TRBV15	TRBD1	CATSRTTGANTEAFF	TGTGCCACCAGCAGAACGACAGGGGCGAACACTGAAGCTTTCTTT
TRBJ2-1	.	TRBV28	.	CASSSARDLSYNEQFF	TGTGCCAGCAGTTCCGCCCGGGACCTCTCCTACAATGAGCAGTTCTTC
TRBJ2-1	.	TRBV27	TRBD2	CASSYGTHERGPYNEQFF	TGTGCCAGCAGTTACGGGACTCATGAGCGGGGGCCCTACAATGAGCAGTTCTTC
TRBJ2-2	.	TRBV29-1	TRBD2	CSVEGRAGGPTGELFF	TGCAGCGTTGAAGGACGGGCGGGAGGGCCCACCGGGGAGCTGTTTTTT
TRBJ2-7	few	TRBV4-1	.	CASSQEPGGSYEQYF	TGCGCCAGCAGCCAAGAGCCTGGGGGCTCCTACGAGCAGTACTTC
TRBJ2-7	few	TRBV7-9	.	CASSPLAGEQYF	TGTGCCAGCAGCCCACTAGCAGGCGAGCAGTACTTC
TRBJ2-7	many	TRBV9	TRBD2	CASSPGLAGAYEQYF	TGTGCCAGCAGCCCGGGACTAGCGGGGGCCTACGAGCAGTACTTC
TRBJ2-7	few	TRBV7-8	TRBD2	CASSRGLAAWEQYF	TGTGCCAGCAGTCGGGGACTAGCGGCTTGGGAGCAGTACTTC
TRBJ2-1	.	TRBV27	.	CASSLGPGHEQFF	TGTGCCAGCAGTTTAGGTCCAGGGCATGAGCAGTTCTTC
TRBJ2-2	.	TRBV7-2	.	CASSLVEGINTGELFF	TGTGCCAGCAGCTTAGTGGAAGGGATCAACACCGGGGAGCTGTTTTTT
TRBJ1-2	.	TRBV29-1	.	CSVLGGTALAGYTF	TGCAGCGTCCTGGGGGGCACGGCTCTGGCTGGCTACACCTTC
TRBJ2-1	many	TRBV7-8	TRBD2	CASIHGTSVYNEQFF	TGTGCCAGCATCCACGGGACTAGCGTATACAATGAGCAGTTCTTC
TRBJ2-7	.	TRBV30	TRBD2	CAWMSGEGYEQYF	TGTGCCTGGATGAGCGGGGAGGGCTACGAGCAGTACTTC
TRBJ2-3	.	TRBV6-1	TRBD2	CASSEVTSGPLSPDTQYF	TGTGCCAGCAGTGAAGTGACTAGCGGGCCCTTGTCCCCAGATACGCAGTATTTT
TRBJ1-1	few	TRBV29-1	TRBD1	CSVELMDRLNTEAFF	TGCAGCGTCGAACTTATGGACAGGTTGAACACTGAAGCTTTCTTT
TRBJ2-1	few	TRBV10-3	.	CAISEGRITYNEQFF	TGTGCCATCAGTGAGGGGAGGATCACCTACAATGAGCAGTTCTTC
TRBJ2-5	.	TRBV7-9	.	CASSPMETQYF	TGTGCCAGCAGCCCAATGGAGACCCAGTACTTC
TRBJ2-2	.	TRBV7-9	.	CASSTRPQTDSNTGELFF	TGTGCCAGCAGCACCCGACCTCAGACCGATTCGAACACCGGGGAGCTGTTTTTT
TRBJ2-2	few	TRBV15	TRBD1	CATSDRGPTGELFF	TGTGCCACCAGCGACAGGGGGCCAACCGGGGAGCTGTTTTTT
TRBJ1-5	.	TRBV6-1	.	CASSEPLGRVDQPQHF	TGTGCCAGCAGTGAGCCCCTCGGCAGGGTAGATCAGCCCCAGCATTTT
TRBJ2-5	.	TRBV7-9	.	CASSPVGAEETQYF	TGTGCCAGCAGCCCCGTAGGGGCTGAGGAGACCCAGTACTTC
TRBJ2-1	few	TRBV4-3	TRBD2	CASSQDVTSGSGNEQFF	TGCGCCAGCAGCCAAGACGTCACTAGCGGGAGTGGCAATGAGCAGTTCTTC
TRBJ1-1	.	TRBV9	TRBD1	CASSTTGFTEAFF	TGTGCCAGCAGCACGACAGGGTTCACTGAAGCTTTCTTT
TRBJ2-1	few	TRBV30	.	CAWSFGGRWAYNEQFF	TGTGCCTGGAGTTTCGGGGGGCGCTGGGCATACAATGAGCAGTTCTTC
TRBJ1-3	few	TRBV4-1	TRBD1	CASSPRGSEGNTIYF	TGCGCCAGCAGCCCCAGGGGGTCTGAAGGAAACACCATATATTTT
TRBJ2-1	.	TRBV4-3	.	CASSQDIRPSSYNEQFF	TGCGCCAGCAGCCAAGACATACGTCCTAGCTCCTACAATGAGCAGTTCTTC
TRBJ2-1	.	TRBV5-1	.	CASSLAAGNEQFF	TGCGCCAGCAGCTTGGCCGCGGGGAATGAGCAGTTCTTC
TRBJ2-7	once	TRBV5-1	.	CASSGGDRGYEQYF	TGCGCCAGCAGTGGGGGGGACAGAGGCTACGAGCAGTACTTC
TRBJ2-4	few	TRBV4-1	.	CASSQGLSNIQYF	TGCGCCAGCAGCCAAGGGCTCTCTAACATTCAGTACTTC
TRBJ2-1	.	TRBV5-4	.	CASSPTGGFMIF	TGTGCCAGCAGCCCTACGGGCGGGTTTATGATCTTC
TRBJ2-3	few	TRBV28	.	CASSLLFEQKGTQYF	TGTGCCAGCAGCCTTCTTTTTGAACAAAAGGGAACGCAGTATTTT
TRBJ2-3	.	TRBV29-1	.	CSVAAGSGDSTDTQYF	TGCAGCGTTGCAGCCGGGAGTGGCGATAGCACAGATACGCAGTATTTT
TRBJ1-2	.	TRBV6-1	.	CASSEGLGHSYGYTF	TGTGCCAGCAGTGAAGGTTTGGGACATTCCTATGGCTACACCTTC
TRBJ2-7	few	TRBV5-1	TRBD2	CASRQSLAAYEQYF	TGCGCCAGCAGGCAGAGCCTAGCGGCCTACGAGCAGTACTTC
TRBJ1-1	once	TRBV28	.	CASSPPGGQTEAFF	TGTGCCAGCAGTCCCCCTGGGGGGCAAACTGAAGCTTTCTTT
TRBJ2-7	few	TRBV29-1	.	CSVGSFGYEQYF	TGCAGCGTAGGAAGCTTCGGCTACGAGCAGTACTTC
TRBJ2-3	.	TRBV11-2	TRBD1	CASSLGQGTDTQYF	TGTGCCAGCAGCCTAGGACAGGGGACAGATACGCAGTATTTT
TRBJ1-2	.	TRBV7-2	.	CASSLGDYGYTF	TGTGCCAGCAGCTTAGGGGACTATGGCTACACCTTC
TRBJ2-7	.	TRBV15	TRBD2	CATSRPPSPGLARYEQYF	TGTGCCACCAGCAGACCTCCCTCCCCGGGACTAGCGCGTTACGAGCAGTACTTC
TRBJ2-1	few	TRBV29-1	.	CSVEDVQESSYNEQFF	TGCAGCGTTGAAGATGTCCAGGAAAGCTCCTACAATGAGCAGTTCTTC
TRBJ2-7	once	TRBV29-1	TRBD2	CSVRGLAGTYEQYF	TGCAGCGTGAGGGGACTAGCGGGGACCTACGAGCAGTACTTC
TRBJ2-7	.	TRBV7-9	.	CASSLSGHDYEQYF	TGTGCCAGCAGCCTATCAGGACACGACTACGAGCAGTACTTC
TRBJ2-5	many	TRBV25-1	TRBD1	CASRQGAETQYF	TGTGCCAGCCGACAGGGGGCGGAGACCCAGTACTTC
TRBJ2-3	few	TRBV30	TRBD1	CAWRSPGTGAATDTQYF	TGTGCCTGGAGGAGTCCCGGGACAGGGGCCGCCACAGATACGCAGTATTTT